These T cell receptor beta chains were read from a single sample in a study of blood T cell repertoires in COVID-19. Profiled with immunoSEQ multiplex PCR; TCRdb holds only in-frame clones, not every one. This sample carries over 85,000 clones, roughly four fifths of them seen once, and the ten largest clones take 9.5% to 10%. The sample taken for sequencing was peripheral blood. The receptors here all came from a man in his forties with active or convalescent COVID-19. CDR3s include the opening cysteine and the closing phenylalanine or tryptophan. A D gene is named only where the DNA matches it firmly. Clone size, where shown, is once, few, many, or a class for clones that have expanded.

d_call	clone_size	v_call	j_call	cdr3_aa	cdr3_nt
NA	NA	TRBV6-5	TRBJ1-1	CASSYGQNTEAFF	TGTGCCAGCAGTTACGGCCAGAACACTGAAGCTTTCTTT
NA	NA	TRBV7-6	TRBJ1-3	CASSLVAASLGGGNTIYF	TGTGCCAGCAGCTTAGTAGCGGCGTCCCTTGGGGGTGGAAACACCATATATTTT
TRBD1	NA	TRBV25-1	TRBJ1-1	CASSGGQGAFF	TGTGCCAGCAGTGGTGGACAGGGGGCTTTCTTT
NA	NA	TRBV24-1	TRBJ2-5	CATSDLGPRWETQYF	TGTGCCACCAGTGATTTGGGCCCGAGGTGGGAGACCCAGTACTTC
NA	NA	TRBV5-4	TRBJ2-7	CASSLGTDEQYF	TGTGCCAGCAGCCTAGGGACTGACGAGCAGTACTTC
TRBD2	NA	TRBV7-3	TRBJ2-3	CASSLNSGGTLGTDTQYF	TGTGCCAGCAGCTTAAATAGCGGGGGTACCCTCGGCACAGATACGCAGTATTTT
NA	NA	TRBV3-1/TRBV3-2	TRBJ1-5	CASSQGSSNQPQHF	TGTGCCAGCAGCCAAGGTAGTAGCAATCAGCCCCAGCATTTT
NA	NA	TRBV11-2	TRBJ1-2	CASSLEAGGGGYTF	TGTGCCAGCAGCTTAGAAGCCGGGGGGGGTGGCTACACCTTC
TRBD1	NA	TRBV3-1/TRBV3-2	TRBJ1-4	CASSHRQGTEKLFF	TGTGCCAGCAGCCACCGACAGGGGACTGAAAAACTGTTTTTT
TRBD1	once	TRBV5-1	TRBJ2-1	CASHNPGQGTYNEQFF	TGCGCCAGCCATAATCCGGGACAGGGGACCTACAATGAGCAGTTCTTC
NA	NA	TRBV12-2	TRBJ1-1	CASRLGQENTEAFF	TGTGCAAGTCGCTTAGGCCAGGAGAACACTGAAGCTTTCTTT
NA	NA	TRBV21-1	TRBJ1-4	CASKGAANEKLFF	TGTGCCAGCAAGGGGGCAGCTAATGAAAAACTGTTTTTT
NA	NA	TRBV7-9	TRBJ2-3	CASSLGAWDTQYF	TGTGCCAGCAGCTTGGGGGCGTGGGATACGCAGTATTTT
NA	NA	TRBV6-1	TRBJ1-2	CASSEIQVPYGYTF	TGTGCCAGCAGTGAAATACAGGTCCCCTATGGCTACACCTTC
NA	once	TRBV11-2	TRBJ2-7	CASSLEARGFDEQYF	TGTGCCAGCAGCTTAGAAGCTCGGGGGTTCGACGAGCAGTACTTC
NA	NA	TRBV6-1	TRBJ2-6	CASSDRGRGANVLTF	TGTGCCAGCAGTGACAGGGGACGTGGGGCCAACGTCCTGACTTTC
NA	NA	TRBV6-5	TRBJ2-4	CASSSPPKNIQYF	TGTGCCAGCAGTTCTCCCCCTAAAAACATTCAGTACTTC
TRBD1	once	TRBV5-4	TRBJ2-2	CASSLTGRDRGSSGELFF	TGTGCCAGCAGCTTGACGGGTCGGGACAGGGGTTCTTCCGGGGAGCTGTTTTTT
NA	NA	TRBV3-1/TRBV3-2	TRBJ1-3	CASSQENRHSGNTIYF	TGTGCCAGCAGCCAAGAAAACAGACACTCTGGAAACACCATATATTTT
TRBD1	NA	TRBV7-9	TRBJ1-2	CASSRDRGPNYGYTF	TGTGCCAGCAGCCGCGACAGGGGGCCGAACTATGGCTACACCTTC
NA	NA	TRBV24-1	TRBJ2-2	CATSDPGKSTGELFF	TGTGCCACCAGTGATCCCGGGAAAAGCACCGGGGAGCTGTTTTTT
TRBD1	NA	TRBV9	TRBJ1-4	CASSVGGGGLEKLFF	TGTGCCAGCAGCGTAGGAGGAGGGGGCCTAGAAAAACTGTTTTTT
NA	NA	TRBV5-4	TRBJ1-4	CASSPGGATNEKLFF	TGTGCCAGCAGCCCCGGCGGAGCAACTAATGAAAAACTGTTTTTT
NA	NA	TRBV6-1	TRBJ1-2	CASSEAGVYYGYTF	TGTGCCAGCAGTGAAGCGGGAGTTTACTATGGCTACACCTTC
NA	NA	TRBV19	TRBJ1-2	CASSIDRPPRNYGYTF	TGTGCCAGTAGTATAGATCGACCGCCTAGGAACTATGGCTACACCTTC
NA	few	TRBV10-1	TRBJ1-2	CASSESRGALDGYTF	TGCGCCAGCAGTGAGTCTCGGGGGGCGCTTGATGGCTACACCTTC
NA	NA	TRBV3-1/TRBV3-2	TRBJ1-2	CASREGSGVSSYTF	TGTGCCAGCAGGGAGGGGTCCGGAGTCTCTAGCTACACCTTC
TRBD1	NA	TRBV9	TRBJ1-1	CASSATGQHPEGHTEAFF	TGTGCCAGCAGCGCCACGGGACAGCATCCCGAGGGGCACACTGAAGCTTTCTTT
NA	NA	TRBV7-2	TRBJ1-4	CASSTRAGWDEKLFF	TGTGCCAGCAGCACCCGGGCGGGCTGGGATGAAAAACTGTTTTTT
NA	NA	TRBV21-1	TRBJ2-2	CASSKKRGGQPGELFF	TGTGCCAGCAGCAAAAAGCGGGGCGGGCAGCCCGGGGAGCTGTTTTTT
TRBD1	NA	TRBV7-2	TRBJ2-5	CASRSGQGAFVETQYF	TGTGCCAGCAGGAGTGGACAGGGGGCTTTCGTGGAGACCCAGTACTTC